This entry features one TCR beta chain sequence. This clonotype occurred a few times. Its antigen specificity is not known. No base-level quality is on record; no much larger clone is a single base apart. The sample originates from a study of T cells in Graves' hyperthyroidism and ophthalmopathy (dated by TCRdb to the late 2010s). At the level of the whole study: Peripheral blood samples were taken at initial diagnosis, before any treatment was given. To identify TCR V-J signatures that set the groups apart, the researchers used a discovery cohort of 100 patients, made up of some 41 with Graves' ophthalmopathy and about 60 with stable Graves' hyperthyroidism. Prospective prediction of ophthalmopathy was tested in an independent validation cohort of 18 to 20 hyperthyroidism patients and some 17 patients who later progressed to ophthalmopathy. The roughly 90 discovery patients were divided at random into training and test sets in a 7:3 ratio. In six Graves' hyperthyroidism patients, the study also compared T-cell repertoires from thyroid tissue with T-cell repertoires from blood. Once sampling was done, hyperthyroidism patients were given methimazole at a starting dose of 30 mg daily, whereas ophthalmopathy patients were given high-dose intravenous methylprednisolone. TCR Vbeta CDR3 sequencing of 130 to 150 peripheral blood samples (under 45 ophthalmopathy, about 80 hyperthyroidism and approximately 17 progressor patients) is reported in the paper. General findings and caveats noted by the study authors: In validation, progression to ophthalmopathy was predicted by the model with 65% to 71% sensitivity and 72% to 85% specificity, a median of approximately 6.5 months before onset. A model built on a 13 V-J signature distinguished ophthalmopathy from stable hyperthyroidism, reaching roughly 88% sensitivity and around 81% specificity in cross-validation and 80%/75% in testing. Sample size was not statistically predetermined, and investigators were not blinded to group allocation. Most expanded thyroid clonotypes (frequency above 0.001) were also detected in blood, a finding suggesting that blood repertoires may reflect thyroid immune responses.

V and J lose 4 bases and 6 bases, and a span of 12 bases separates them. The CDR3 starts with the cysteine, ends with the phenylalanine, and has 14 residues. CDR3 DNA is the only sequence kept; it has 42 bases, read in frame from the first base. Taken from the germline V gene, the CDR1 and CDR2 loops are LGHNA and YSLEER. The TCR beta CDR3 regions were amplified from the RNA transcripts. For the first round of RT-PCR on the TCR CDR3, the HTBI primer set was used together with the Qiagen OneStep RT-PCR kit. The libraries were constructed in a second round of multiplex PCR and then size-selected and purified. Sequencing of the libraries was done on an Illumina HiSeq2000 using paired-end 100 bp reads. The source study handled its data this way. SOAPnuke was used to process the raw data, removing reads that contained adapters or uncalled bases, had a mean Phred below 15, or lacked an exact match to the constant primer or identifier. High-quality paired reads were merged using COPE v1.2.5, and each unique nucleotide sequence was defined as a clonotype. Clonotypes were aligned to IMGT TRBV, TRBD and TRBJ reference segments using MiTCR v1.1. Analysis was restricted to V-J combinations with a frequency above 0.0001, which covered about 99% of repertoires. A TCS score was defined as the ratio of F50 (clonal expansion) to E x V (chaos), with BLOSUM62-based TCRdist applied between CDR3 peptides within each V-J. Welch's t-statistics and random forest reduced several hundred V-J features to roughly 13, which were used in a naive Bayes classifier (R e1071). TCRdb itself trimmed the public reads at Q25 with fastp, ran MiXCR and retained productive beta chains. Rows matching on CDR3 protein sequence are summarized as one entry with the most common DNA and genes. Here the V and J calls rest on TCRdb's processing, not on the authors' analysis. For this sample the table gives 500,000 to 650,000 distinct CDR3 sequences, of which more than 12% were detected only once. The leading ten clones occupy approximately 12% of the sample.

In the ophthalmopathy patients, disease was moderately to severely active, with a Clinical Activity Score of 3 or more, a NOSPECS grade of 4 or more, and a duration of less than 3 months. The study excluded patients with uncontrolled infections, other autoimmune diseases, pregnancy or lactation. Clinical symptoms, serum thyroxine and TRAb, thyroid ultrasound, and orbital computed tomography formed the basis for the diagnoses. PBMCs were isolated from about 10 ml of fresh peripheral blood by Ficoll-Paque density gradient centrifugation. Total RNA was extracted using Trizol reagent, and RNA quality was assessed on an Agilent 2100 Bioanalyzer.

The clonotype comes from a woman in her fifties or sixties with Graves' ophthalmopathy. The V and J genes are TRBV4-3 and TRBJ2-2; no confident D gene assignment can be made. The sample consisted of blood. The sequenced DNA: TGCGCCAGCAGCCGAAATATTAGAGCCGGGGAGCTGTTTTTT. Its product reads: CASSRNIRAGELFF.